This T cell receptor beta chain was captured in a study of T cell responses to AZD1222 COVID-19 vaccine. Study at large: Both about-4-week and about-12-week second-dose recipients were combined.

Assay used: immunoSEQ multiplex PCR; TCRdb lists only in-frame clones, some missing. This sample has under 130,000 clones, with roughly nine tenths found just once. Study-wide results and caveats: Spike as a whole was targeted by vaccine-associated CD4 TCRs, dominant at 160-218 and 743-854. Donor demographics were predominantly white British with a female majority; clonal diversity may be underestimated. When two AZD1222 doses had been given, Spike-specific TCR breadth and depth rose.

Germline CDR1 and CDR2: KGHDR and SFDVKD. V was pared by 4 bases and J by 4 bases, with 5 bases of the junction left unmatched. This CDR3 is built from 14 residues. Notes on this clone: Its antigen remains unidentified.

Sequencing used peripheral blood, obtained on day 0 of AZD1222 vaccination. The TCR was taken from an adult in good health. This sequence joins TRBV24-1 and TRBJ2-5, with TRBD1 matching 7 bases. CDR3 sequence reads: CATSDPTGRETQYF. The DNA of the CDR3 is TGTGCCACCAGTGACCCGACAGGGAGAGAGACCCAGTACTTC.